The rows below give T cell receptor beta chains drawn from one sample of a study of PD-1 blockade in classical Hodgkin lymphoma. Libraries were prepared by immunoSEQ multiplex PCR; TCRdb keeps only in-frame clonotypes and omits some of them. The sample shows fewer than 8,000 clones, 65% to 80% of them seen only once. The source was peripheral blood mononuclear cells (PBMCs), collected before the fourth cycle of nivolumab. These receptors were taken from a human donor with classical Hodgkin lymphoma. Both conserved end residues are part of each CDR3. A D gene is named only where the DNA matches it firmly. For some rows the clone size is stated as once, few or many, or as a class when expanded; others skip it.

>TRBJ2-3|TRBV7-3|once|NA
TGTGCCAGCAGCTTAACGAGGGGTGCCACAGATACGCAGTATTTT
CASSLTRGATDTQYF
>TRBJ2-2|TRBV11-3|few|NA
TGTGCCAGCAGTAACAGGGACACCGGGGAGCTGTTTTTT
CASSNRDTGELFF
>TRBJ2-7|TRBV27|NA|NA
TGTGCCAGCAGTTTATCAGGGGTTGGGGTCGAGCAGTACTTC
CASSLSGVGVEQYF
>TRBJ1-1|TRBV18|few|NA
TGTGCCAGCTCCCCGACAGAGAACACTGAAGCTTTCTTT
CASSPTENTEAFF
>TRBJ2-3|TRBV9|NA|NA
TGTGCCAGCAGCCCTAAGCCCTGGCCTAGCACAGATACGCAGTATTTT
CASSPKPWPSTDTQYF
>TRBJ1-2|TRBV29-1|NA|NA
TGCAGCGTTATACAGAACTATGGCTACACCTTC
CSVIQNYGYTF
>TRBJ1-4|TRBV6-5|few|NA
TGTGCCAGCAGTTACGGTGGGGTGAAGGAAAAACTGTTTTTT
CASSYGGVKEKLFF
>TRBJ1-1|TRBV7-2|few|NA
TGTGCCAGCAGCTTACAGCGTGGTACCTTTGATGCTTTCTTT
CASSLQRGTFDAFF
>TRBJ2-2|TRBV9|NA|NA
TGTGCCAGCAGCGCCCAGAACACCGGGGAGCTGTTTTTT
CASSAQNTGELFF
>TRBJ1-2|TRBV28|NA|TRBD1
TGTGCCAGCAGTTACCCCGACAGGGCGGATGGCTACACCTTC
CASSYPDRADGYTF
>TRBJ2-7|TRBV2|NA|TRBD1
TGTGCCAGCAGTGAAGCCGGGACAGGGGATCGCTACGAGCAGTACTTC
CASSEAGTGDRYEQYF
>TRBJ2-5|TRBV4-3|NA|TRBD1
TGCGCCAGCAGCCAAGACCGGGACAGGGGGCGCTGGGAGACCCAGTACTTC
CASSQDRDRGRWETQYF
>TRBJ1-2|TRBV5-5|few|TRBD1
TGTGCCAGCAGCTTGGGGGAAGGGGGCGCCTATGGCTACACCTTC
CASSLGEGGAYGYTF
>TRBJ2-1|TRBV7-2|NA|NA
TGTGCCAGCAGCGAGGGTACTAGCTCCTACAATGAGCAGTTCTTC
CASSEGTSSYNEQFF
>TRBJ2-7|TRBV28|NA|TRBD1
TGTGCCAGCAGTTTCCCCTACACAGGGGATCGATCCTACGAGCAGTACTTC
CASSFPYTGDRSYEQYF
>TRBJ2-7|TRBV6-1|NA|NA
TGTGCCAGCAGTGAAGGGAGTGGGGAGCACTCCTACGAGCAGTACTTC
CASSEGSGEHSYEQYF
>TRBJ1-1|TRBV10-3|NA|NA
TGTGCCATCAGTGAATCCCTCGGAACGAACACTGAAGCTTTCTTT
CAISESLGTNTEAFF
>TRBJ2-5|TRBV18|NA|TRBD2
TGTGCCAGCTCACCACTAGCGGGAGGGCCACAGACCCAGTACTTC
CASSPLAGGPQTQYF
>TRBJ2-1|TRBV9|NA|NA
TGTGCCAGCAGCGTATCTGTGTATCTTTCCTACAATGAGCAGTTCTTC
CASSVSVYLSYNEQFF
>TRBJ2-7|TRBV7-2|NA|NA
TGTGCCAGCAGCGTCTGGACTGTCTCCTACGAGCAGTACTTC
CASSVWTVSYEQYF
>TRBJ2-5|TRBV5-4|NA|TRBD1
TGTGCCAGCAAAGTTGCAAGGACAGGGGGCCACGAGACCCAGTACTTC
CASKVARTGGHETQYF
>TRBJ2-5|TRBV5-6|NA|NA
TGTGCCAGCAGCATAATCCCGGGACACCAAAGTACGGAGACCCAGTACTTC
CASSIIPGHQSTETQYF
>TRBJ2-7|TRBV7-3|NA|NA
TGTGCCAGCAGCCTAGGGCCGACAGTTGAGCAGTACTTC
CASSLGPTVEQYF
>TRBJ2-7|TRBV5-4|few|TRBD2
TGTGCCAGCAGCCACATTCTGACTAGCGGCGAGCAGTACTTC
CASSHILTSGEQYF
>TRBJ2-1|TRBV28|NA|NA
TGTGCCAGCAGCCAGGGAATTGAGAATGAGCAGTTCTTC
CASSQGIENEQFF
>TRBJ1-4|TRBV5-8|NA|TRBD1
TGTGCCAGCAGCGTAGGGACAGGCACTAATGAAAAACTGTTTTTT
CASSVGTGTNEKLFF
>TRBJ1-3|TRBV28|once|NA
TGTGCCAGCAGCTTAGTGAGAAACACCATATATTTT
CASSLVRNTIYF
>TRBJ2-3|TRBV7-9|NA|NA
TGTGCCAGCAGCCTTACGGATACGCAGTATTTT
CASSLTDTQYF
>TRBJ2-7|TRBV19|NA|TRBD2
TGTGCCAGTAGTAGCGCCGGGACTAGTTTGTACGAGCAGTACTTC
CASSSAGTSLYEQYF
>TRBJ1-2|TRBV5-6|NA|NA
TGTGCCAGCAGCTTGGGTGACAGAAACTATGGCTACACCTTC
CASSLGDRNYGYTF
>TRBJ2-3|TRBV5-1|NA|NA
TGCGCCAGCAGCCCCGCGACTAGCACAGATACGCAGTATTTT
CASSPATSTDTQYF
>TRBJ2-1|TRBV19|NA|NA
TGTGCCAGTAGTATAGGGGCCGAGCGGGTTTACAATGAGCAGTTCTTC
CASSIGAERVYNEQFF
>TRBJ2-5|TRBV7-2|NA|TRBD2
TGTGCCAGCAGCTTAGGTAGCGGGAGGACTCAAGAGACCCAGTACTTC
CASSLGSGRTQETQYF
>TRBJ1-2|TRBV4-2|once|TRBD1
TGTGCCAGCAGCCAAGATCCGGGGCAGGGGGATTTTAACACCTTC
CASSQDPGQGDFNTF
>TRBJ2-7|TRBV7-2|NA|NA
TGTGCCAGCAGCCTACGTCATAGCCCCTACGAGCAGTACTTC
CASSLRHSPYEQYF
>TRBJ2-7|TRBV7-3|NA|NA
TGTGCCAGCAGCTTAACGCCTAGCGTTACCTACGAGCAGTACTTC
CASSLTPSVTYEQYF
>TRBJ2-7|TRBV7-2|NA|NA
TGTGCCAGCAGCTTAGAGGCTGAATACGAGCAGTACTTC
CASSLEAEYEQYF
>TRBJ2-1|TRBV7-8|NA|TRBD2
TGTGCCAGCGGGTTGGCGGGAGGAAGCAATGAGCAGTTCTTC
CASGLAGGSNEQFF
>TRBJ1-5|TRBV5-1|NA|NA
TGCGCCAGCAGCTTCGCTACGGCAGGGGCAAACCAGCCCCAGCATTTT
CASSFATAGANQPQHF
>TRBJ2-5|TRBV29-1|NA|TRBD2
TGCAGCGTAACAGGGACTAGCGGCCAAGAGACCCAGTACTTC
CSVTGTSGQETQYF
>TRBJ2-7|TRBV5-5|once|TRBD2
TGTGCCAGCAGCTTAAGGGAATCCCTAGCGGGGCCTCACGAGCAGTACTTC
CASSLRESLAGPHEQYF
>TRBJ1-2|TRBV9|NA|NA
TGTGCCAGCAGCGCATGGGGGTCTCGTGAGGGTGGCTACACCTTC
CASSAWGSREGGYTF
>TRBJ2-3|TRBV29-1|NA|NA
TGCAGCGTTCTCGATATCACAGATACGCAGTATTTT
CSVLDITDTQYF
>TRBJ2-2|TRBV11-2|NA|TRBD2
TGTGCCAGCAGCTTATCGGGGGGGACGGCGAACACCGGGGAGCTGTTTTTT
CASSLSGGTANTGELFF
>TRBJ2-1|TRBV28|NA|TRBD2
TGTGCCAGCAGTGTCTATAGCGGGAGTTTCCACAATGAGCAGTTCTTC
CASSVYSGSFHNEQFF
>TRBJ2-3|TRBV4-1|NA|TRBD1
TGCGCCAGCAGCCAAGGTGGGACAGGTGAAAGAAGGACTCTTCGCACAGATACGCAGTATTTT
CASSQGGTGERRTLRTDTQYF
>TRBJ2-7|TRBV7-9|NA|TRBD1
TGTGCCAGCAGCGTGACAGGGGGGGAGCAGTACTTC
CASSVTGGEQYF
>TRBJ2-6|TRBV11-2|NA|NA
TGTGCCAGCAGCTCTAAGGGGGAGCCTGGGGCCAACGTCCTGACTTTC
CASSSKGEPGANVLTF
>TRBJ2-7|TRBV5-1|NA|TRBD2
TGCGCCAGCAGCTGGGGGGAGCGGGACGCATACGAGCAGTACTTC
CASSWGERDAYEQYF
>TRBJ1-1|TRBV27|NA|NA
TGTGCCAGCAGTCCCCCCGGGGCGACTGAAGCTTTCTTT
CASSPPGATEAFF
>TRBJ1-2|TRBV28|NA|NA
TGTGCCAGCAGAACCCCCCCGGGCAGGGGTAAAAACTATGGCTACACCTTC
CASRTPPGRGKNYGYTF
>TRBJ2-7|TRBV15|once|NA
TGTGCCACCAGCAGAGGCGATGAGGGGACCTCAGCCTACGAGCAGTACTTC
CATSRGDEGTSAYEQYF
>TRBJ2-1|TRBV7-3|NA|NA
TGTGCCAGCAGCTTACCGGGCCCAGTCAATGAGCAGTTCTTC
CASSLPGPVNEQFF
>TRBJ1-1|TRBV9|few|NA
TGTGCCAGCAGCGCGGGTCTCCAGGGGAACACTGAAGCTTTCTTT
CASSAGLQGNTEAFF
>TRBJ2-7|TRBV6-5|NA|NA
TGTGCCAGCCGCTTTGGGTCTGGCGAGCAGTACTTC
CASRFGSGEQYF
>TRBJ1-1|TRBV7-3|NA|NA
TGTGCCAGCAGCTTACAGGGTGGGGTGAGGAACACTGAAGCTTTCTTT
CASSLQGGVRNTEAFF
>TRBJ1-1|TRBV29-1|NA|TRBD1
TGCAGCGTTCACAGGGGGCAGGGCACTGAAGCTTTCTTT
CSVHRGQGTEAFF
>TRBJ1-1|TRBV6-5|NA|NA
TGTGCCAGCAGTTATAAGGTGGACGGAGGGGTAGCTTTCTTT
CASSYKVDGGVAFF